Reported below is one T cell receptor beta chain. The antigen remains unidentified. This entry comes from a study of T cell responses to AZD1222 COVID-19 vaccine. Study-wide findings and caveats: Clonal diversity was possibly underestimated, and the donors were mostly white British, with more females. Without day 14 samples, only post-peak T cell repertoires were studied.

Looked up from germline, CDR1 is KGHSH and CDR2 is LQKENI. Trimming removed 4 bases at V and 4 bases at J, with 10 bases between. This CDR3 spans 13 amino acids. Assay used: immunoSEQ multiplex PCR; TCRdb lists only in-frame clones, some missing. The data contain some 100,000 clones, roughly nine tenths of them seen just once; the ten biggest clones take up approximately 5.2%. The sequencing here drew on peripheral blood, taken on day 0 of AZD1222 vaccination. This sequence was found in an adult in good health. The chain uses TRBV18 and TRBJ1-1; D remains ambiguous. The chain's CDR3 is CASSQGSGTEAFF. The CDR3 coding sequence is TGTGCCAGCTCACAGGGAAGCGGCACTGAAGCTTTCTTT.